This note documents a single T cell receptor beta chain sequence. These data are taken from a study of T-cell reconstitution after alpha-beta-depleted transplantation in children. Germline V gene sequence: CDR1 SGHVS, CDR2 FQNEAQ. The CDR3 is 16 residues long. The V gene lost 1 base and the J gene lost 4 bases, with 16 bases spanning the gap. Using unique molecular identifiers, the investigators prepared the TCRbeta library. TCRdb independently ran MiXCR on the PCR reads; one entry per CDR3 protein. The sample consists of hundreds of thousands of distinct CDR3 sequences, 10% to 15% of them appearing once.

This chain joins TRBV7-8 and TRBJ1-1; D ambiguous. The TCR originated in a male patient younger than 18 who had a stem cell transplant for acute myeloid leukemia, so the T cells may come from the graft donor. The input for sequencing was PBMCs, mostly from graft donor cells, taken 360 days after TCRalphabeta/CD19-depleted stem cell transplant. The CDR3 nucleotides are TGTGCCAGCAGCTTAGGGCTTGAGGGCTTGGCCACTGAAGCTTTCTTT. This sequence encodes CASSLGLEGLATEAFF.